This T cell receptor (beta chain) originates from a study of blood T cell repertoires in COVID-19. Across the study: Italy, Spain and the United States were the sources of the convalescent and acute COVID-19 samples. From T cells, B-cell-depleted T cells, or PBMCs came the material, which was cDNA or gDNA.

V lost 4 bases, J lost 2 bases, and 2 bases stayed unmatched. The CDR3 runs 13 residues. The germline gives CDR1 SGDLS, CDR2 YYNGEE. Authors' analysis steps: How many nucleated cells were present was estimated from reference gene primer amplification. TCRdb's copy holds only in-frame clones and misses some; the assay was immunoSEQ multiplex PCR. The D gene and trimming were derived from the DNA, and the V and J assignments and clone size from that table. This sample yields 14,000 or so clones, of which 80% to 90% are seen a single time; 12% to 15% belongs to the top ten. The chain uses TRBV9 and TRBJ2-5; TRBD1 matches at 7 bases. Material for sequencing was peripheral blood. The sequence derives from a man aged 50-60 years with active COVID-19. The CDR3 protein is CASSQGQQETQYF. The CDR3 coding sequence is TGTGCCAGCAGCCAGGGACAGCAAGAGACCCAGTACTTC.